Listed here are 9 T cell receptor beta chains from one sample, sequenced in a study of PD-L1 blockade in urothelial cancer. The table came from immunoSEQ multiplex PCR; TCRdb's copy has only in-frame clones and leaves some out. There are roughly 40,000 clones in the sample; approximately 90% occur only once, and over 9% lies in the top ten. Described time point: pretreatment peripheral blood. The sequencing used PBMCs, collected around atezolizumab (anti-PD-L1) treatment. These receptors were obtained from a woman aged 55-69 years with urothelial cancer.

The count of this clone is one. The CDR3 loop reads CASRPGQGWAGELFF. DNA for the CDR3: TGTGCCAGCAGACCGGGACAGGGATGGGCCGGGGAGCTGTTTTTT. The gene calls are TRBV11-2 and TRBJ2-2; 9 bases are shared with TRBD1. After removal of 6 bases from V and 6 bases from J, the junction contained 8 bases not matched to a gene. In germline, CDR1 is SGHAT, CDR2 FQNNGV. This CDR3 contains 15 residues.

This chain uses TRBV7-3 with TRBJ1-1; D is undetermined. The CDR3 is 14 amino acids. In germline, CDR1 is SGHTA, CDR2 FQGTGA. Trimming stripped 1 base from V and 6 bases from J, with 12 bases between. The CDR3 sequence: CASSLMGGVPEAFF. The CDR3 bases are TGTGCCAGCAGCTTAATGGGAGGAGTCCCTGAAGCTTTCTTT. The entire variable domain, with the rest obtained from reference TRBV7-3 and TRBJ1-1, is as follows: GAGVSQTPSNKVTEKGKYVELRCDPISGHTALYWYRQSLGQGPEFLIYFQGTGAADDSGLPNDRFFAVRPEGSVSTLKIQRTERGDSAVYLCASSLMGGVPEAFFGQGTRLTVV.

The chain carries TRBV9 and TRBJ2-7, with 9 bases identical to TRBD1. Germline trimming cut 7 bases from V and 1 base from J; bases unmatched to any gene: 6. Per germline, CDR1 SGDLS and CDR2 YYNGEE. The CDR3 is 14 amino acids. In DNA, the CDR3 is TGTGCCAGCTCGTCCGGGACAGGGTCCTACGAGCAGTACTTC. Protein sequence: CASSSGTGSYEQYF.

The gene calls are TRBV25-1 and TRBJ2-5, with 8 bases that match TRBD1. Trimming took 3 bases from V and 0 from J; bases not matched to a gene: 6. The CDR3 contains 16 residues. The germline V gene encodes CDR1 MGHDK and CDR2 SYGVNS. For the CDR3, the DNA is TGTGCCAGCAGTGAGGGACAGGAGCACTACCAAGAGACCCAGTACTTC. Its protein product is CASSEGQEHYQETQYF. Together with reference TRBV25-1 and TRBJ2-5, the CDR3 gives the full variable domain: EADIYQTPRYLVIGTGKKITLECSQTMGHDKMYWYQQDPGMELHLIHYSYGVNSTEKGDLSSESTVSRIRTEHFPLTLESARPSHTSQYLCASSEGQEHYQETQYFGPGTRLLVL.

This clone was recorded only once. J is TRBJ2-3 and V is TRBV5-1; weak D call: TRBD1 (6 bases). The CDR3 totals 15 residues. Germline V gives CDR1 SGHRS, CDR2 YFSETQ. Trimming removed 7 bases at V and 1 base at J, with 16 bases between. CDR3 nucleotide sequence: TGCGCCAGCCGCCCCCTACCAGGGGGCACAGATACGCAGTATTTT. The encoded protein is CASRPLPGGTDTQYF.

The chain couples TRBV18 to TRBJ2-1, with no clear D. This CDR3 has 13 amino acids. The V and J ends lost 3 bases and 3 bases respectively, with 6 bases between them. Germline CDR1 reads KGHSH; CDR2 reads LQKENI. The CDR3 sequence is CASSPRNYNEQFF. Written as DNA, the CDR3 is TGTGCCAGCTCACCCAGGAACTACAATGAGCAGTTCTTC.

The chain employs TRBV18 and TRBJ1-1; D possibly corresponds to TRBD1 (5 bases). Germline V CDR1 and CDR2: KGHSH, LQKENI. Trimming took off 3 bases at V and 5 bases at J, with 16 bases between the two ends. The CDR3 totals 15 residues. CDR3 DNA sequence: TGTGCCAGCTCACCCAGCCATGGGGGGGTAACTGAAGCTTTCTTT. It encodes CASSPSHGGVTEAFF.

The rearrangement uses TRBV29-1 and TRBJ2-7; D possibly corresponds to TRBD1 (6 bases). Germline CDR1 reads SQVTM; CDR2 reads ANQGSEA. This CDR3 region has 11 residues. V was trimmed by 8 bases and J by 3 bases, leaving 11 bases between them. The CDR3 DNA is TGCAGCACCTCACAGGGCTACGAGCAGTACTTC. Translated, it gives CSTSQGYEQYF.

The CDR3 here is CASSLGVSEQYF. CDR3 in DNA: TGCGCCAGCAGCTTGGGAGTGAGCGAGCAGTACTTC. The chain links TRBV5-1 to TRBJ2-7, with D uncertain. This CDR3 has 12 residues. Trimming removed 0 bases at V and 6 bases at J, with 7 bases between. Germline values: CDR1 SGHRS, CDR2 YFSETQ.